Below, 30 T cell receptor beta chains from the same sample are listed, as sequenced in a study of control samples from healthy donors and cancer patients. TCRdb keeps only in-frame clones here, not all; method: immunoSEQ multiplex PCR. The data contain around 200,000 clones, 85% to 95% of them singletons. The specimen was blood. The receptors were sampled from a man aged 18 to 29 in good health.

For the CDR3, the DNA is TGTGCCAGCAGTCCGGTGTTCGGGGGGCTTCAGCCCCAGCATTTT. Translated, it gives CASSPVFGGLQPQHF. The rearrangement links TRBV2 to TRBJ1-5, with TRBD1 as a possible D gene (6 bases). The CDR3 is 15 amino acids. Deletions cut 5 bases from V and 6 bases from J, with 17 bases between. Per germline, CDR1 SNHLY and CDR2 FYNNEI.

CDR3 DNA sequence: TGTGCCAGCAGCCAAGATAGGGGGGATACGCAGTATTTT. It yields the protein CASSQDRGDTQYF. The gene calls are TRBV4-2 and TRBJ2-3; TRBD1 might be the D (6 bases). Germline V gene sequence: CDR1 LGHNA, CDR2 YNFKEQ. The CDR3 contains 13 residues. The V gene lost 0 bases and the J gene lost 6 bases, with 7 bases spanning the gap.

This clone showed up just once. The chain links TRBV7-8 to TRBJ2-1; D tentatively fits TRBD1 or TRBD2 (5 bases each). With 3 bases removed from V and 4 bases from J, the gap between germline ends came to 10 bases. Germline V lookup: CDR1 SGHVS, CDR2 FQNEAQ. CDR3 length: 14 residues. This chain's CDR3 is CASSLSGPYNEQFF. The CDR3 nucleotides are TGTGCCAGCAGCTTGTCGGGACCTTACAATGAGCAGTTCTTC.

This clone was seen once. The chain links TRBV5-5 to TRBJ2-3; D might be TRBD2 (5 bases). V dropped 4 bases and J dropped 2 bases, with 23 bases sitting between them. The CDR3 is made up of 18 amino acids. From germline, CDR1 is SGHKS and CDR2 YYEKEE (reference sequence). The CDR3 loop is CASSRGLLRIGDTDTQYF. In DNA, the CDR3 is TGTGCCAGCAGCCGAGGTTTATTGAGGATCGGGGACACAGATACGCAGTATTTT.

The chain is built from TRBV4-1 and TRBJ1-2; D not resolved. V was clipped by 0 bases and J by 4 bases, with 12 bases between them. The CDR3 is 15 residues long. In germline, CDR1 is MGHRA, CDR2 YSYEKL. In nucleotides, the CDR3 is TGCGCCAGCAGCCAAGAATTTGGTGCTCTCTATGGCTACACCTTC. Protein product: CASSQEFGALYGYTF.

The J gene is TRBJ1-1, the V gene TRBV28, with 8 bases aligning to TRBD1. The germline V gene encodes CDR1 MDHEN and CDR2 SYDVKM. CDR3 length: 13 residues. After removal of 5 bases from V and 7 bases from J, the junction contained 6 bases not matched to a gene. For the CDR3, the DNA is TGTGCCAGCAGTATGGGACAGGATAATGAAGCTTTCTTT. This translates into CASSMGQDNEAFF.

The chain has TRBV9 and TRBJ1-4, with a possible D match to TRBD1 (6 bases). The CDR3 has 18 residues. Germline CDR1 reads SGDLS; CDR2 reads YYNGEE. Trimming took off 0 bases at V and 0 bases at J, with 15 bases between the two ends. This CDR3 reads CASSVEVGGGPTNEKLFF. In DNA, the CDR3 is TGTGCCAGCAGCGTAGAAGTAGGAGGGGGACCAACTAATGAAAAACTGTTTTTT. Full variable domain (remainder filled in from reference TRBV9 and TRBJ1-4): DSGVTQTPKHLITATGQRVTLRCSPRSGDLSVYWYQQSLDQGLQFLIQYYNGEERAKGNILERFSAQQFPDLHSELNLSSLELGDSALYFCASSVEVGGGPTNEKLFFGSGTQLSVL.

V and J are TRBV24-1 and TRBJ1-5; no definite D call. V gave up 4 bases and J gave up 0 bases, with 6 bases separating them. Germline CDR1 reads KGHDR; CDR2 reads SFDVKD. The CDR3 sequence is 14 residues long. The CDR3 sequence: CATSERYSNQPQHF. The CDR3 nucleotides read TGTGCCACCAGTGAGAGGTATAGCAATCAGCCCCAGCATTTT.

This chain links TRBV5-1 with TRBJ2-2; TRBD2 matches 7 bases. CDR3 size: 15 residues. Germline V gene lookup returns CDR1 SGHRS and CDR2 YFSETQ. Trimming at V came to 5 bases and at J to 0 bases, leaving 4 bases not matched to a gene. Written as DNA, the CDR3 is TGCGCCAGCAGGGAGGGGACTACGAACACCGGGGAGCTGTTTTTT. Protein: CASREGTTNTGELFF.

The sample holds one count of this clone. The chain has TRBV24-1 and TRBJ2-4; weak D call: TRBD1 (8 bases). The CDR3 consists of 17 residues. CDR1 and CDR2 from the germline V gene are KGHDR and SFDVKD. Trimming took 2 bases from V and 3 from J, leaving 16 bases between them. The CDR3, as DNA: TGTGCCACCAGTGATTCACAGGGGGGGATTGGCAAAAACATTCAGTACTTC. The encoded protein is CATSDSQGGIGKNIQYF.

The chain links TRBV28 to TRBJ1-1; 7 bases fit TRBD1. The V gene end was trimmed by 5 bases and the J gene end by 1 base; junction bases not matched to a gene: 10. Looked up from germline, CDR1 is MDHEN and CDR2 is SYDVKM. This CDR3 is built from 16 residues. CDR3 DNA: TGTGCCAGCAGTCTAACCGGGACAGCCCGGAACACTGAAGCTTTCTTT. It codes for CASSLTGTARNTEAFF.

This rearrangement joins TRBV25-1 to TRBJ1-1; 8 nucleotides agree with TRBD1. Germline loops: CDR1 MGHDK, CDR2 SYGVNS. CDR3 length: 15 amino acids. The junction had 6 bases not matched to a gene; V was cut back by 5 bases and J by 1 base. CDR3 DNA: TGTGCCAGCAGTACCAGGGGGCGCGCGAACACTGAAGCTTTCTTT. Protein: CASSTRGRANTEAFF.

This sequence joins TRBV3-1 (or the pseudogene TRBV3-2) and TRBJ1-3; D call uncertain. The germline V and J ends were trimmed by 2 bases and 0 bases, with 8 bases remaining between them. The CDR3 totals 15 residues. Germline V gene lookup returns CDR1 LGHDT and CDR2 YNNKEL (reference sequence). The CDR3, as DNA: TGTGCCAGCAGCCAACCGGGGAGCTCTGGAAACACCATATATTTT. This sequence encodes CASSQPGSSGNTIYF.

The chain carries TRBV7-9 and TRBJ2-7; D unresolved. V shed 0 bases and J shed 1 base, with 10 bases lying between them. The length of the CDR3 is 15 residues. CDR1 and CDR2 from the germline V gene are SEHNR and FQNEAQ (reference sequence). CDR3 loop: CASSLAYSRSYEQYF. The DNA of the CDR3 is TGTGCCAGCAGCTTAGCTTACAGTAGGTCCTACGAGCAGTACTTC.

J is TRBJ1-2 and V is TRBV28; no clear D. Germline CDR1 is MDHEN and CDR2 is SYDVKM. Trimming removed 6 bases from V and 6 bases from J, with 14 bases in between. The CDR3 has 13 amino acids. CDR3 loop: CASSPPHLNGYTF. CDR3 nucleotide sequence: TGTGCCAGCAGCCCACCTCACCTGAATGGCTACACCTTC.

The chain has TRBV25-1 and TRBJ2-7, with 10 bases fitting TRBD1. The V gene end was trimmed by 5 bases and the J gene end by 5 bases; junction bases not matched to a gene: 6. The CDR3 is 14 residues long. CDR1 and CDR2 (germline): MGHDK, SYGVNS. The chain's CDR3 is CASSLPGQGNEQYF. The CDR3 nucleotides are TGTGCCAGCAGTTTGCCGGGACAGGGGAACGAGCAGTACTTC.

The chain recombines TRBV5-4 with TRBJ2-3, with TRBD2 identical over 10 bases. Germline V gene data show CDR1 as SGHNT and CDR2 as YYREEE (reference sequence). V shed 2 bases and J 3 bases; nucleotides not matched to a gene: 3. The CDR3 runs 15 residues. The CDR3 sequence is CASSFQLAGTDTQYF. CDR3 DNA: TGTGCCAGCAGCTTTCAACTAGCGGGGACAGATACGCAGTATTTT. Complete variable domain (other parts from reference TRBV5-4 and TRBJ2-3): ETGVTQSPTHLIKTRGQQVTLRCSSQSGHNTVSWYQQALGQGPQFIFQYYREEENGRGNFPPRFSGLQFPNYSSELNVNALELDDSALYLCASSFQLAGTDTQYFGPGTRLTVL.

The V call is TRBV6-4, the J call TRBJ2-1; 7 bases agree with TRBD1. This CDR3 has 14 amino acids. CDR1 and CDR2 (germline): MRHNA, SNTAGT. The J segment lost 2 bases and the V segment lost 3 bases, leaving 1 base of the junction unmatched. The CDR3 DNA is TGTGCCAGCAGTGATCAGGGGGCCTACAATGAGCAGTTCTTC. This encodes CASSDQGAYNEQFF.

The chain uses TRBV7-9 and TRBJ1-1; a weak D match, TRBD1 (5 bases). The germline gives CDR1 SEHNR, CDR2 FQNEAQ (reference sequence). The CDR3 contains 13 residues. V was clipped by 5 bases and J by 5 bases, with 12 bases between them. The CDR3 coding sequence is TGTGCCAGCAGCACTCAGGGTCGGACTGAAGCTTTCTTT. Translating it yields CASSTQGRTEAFF.

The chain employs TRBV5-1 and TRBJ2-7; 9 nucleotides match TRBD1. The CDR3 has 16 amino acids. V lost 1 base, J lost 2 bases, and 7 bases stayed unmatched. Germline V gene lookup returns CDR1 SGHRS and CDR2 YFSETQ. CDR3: CASSLLGQGLTYEQYF. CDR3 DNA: TGCGCCAGCAGCTTGCTGGGACAGGGACTTACCTACGAGCAGTACTTC.

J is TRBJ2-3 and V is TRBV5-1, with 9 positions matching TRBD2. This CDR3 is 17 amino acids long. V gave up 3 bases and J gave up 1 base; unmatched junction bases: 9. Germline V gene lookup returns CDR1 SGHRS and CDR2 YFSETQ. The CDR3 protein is CASSSLAGRTGTDTQYF. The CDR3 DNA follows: TGCGCCAGCAGCTCACTAGCGGGCCGGACGGGCACAGATACGCAGTATTTT.

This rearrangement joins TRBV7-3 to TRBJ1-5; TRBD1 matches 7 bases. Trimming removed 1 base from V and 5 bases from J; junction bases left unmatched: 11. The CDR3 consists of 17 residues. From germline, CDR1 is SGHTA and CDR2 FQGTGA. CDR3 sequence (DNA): TGTGCCAGCAGCTTAAAGCGATACAGGGGCGCCGATCAGCCCCAGCATTTT. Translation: CASSLKRYRGADQPQHF.

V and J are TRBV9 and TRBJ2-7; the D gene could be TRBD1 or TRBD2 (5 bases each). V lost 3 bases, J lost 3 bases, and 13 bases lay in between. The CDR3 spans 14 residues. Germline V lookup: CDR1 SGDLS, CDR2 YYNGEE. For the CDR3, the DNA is TGTGCCAGCAGCGGCACGGGACCGCACTACGAGCAGTACTTC. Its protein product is CASSGTGPHYEQYF.

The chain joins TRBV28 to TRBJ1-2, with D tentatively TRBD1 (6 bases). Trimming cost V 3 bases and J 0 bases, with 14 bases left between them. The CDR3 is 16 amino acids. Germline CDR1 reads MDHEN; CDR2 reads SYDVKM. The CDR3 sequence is CASSFGWGHTNYGYTF. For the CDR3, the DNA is TGTGCCAGCAGTTTTGGGTGGGGACACACTAACTATGGCTACACCTTC.

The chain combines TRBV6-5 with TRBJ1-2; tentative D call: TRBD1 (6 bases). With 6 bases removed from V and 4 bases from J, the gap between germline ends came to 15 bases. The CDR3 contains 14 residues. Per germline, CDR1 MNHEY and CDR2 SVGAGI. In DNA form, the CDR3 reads TGTGCCAGCAGGAGGGACAATGCCCTCTATGGCTACACCTTC. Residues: CASRRDNALYGYTF.

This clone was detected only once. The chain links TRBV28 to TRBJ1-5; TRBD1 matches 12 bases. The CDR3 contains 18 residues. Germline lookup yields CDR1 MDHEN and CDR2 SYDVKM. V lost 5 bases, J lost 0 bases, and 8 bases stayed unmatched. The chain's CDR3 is CASSTGTGGPYSNQPQHF. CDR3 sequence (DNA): TGTGCCAGCAGTACCGGGACAGGGGGCCCTTATAGCAATCAGCCCCAGCATTTT.

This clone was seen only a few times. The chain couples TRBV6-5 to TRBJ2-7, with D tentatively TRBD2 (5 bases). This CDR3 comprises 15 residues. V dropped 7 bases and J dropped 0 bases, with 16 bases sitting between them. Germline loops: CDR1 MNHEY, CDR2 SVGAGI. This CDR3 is CASTTFGGSSYEQYF. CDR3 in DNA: TGTGCCAGCACTACCTTCGGTGGGAGCTCCTACGAGCAGTACTTC.

The CDR3 DNA follows: TGTGCCATCAGTGAAAACCTGGGGAATAGCAATCAGCCCCAGCATTTT. Residues: CAISENLGNSNQPQHF. V and J are TRBV10-3 and TRBJ1-5; D unresolved. V gave up 3 bases and J gave up 0 bases, with 12 bases separating them. This CDR3 comprises 16 residues. Looked up from germline, CDR1 is ENHRY and CDR2 is SYGVKD.

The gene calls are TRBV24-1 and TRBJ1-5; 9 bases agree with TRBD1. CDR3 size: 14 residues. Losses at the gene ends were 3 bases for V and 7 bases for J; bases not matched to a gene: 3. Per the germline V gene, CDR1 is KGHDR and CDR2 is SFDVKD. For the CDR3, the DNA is TGTGCCACCAGTGATCGGGACAGGGCCCAGCCCCAGCATTTT. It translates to CATSDRDRAQPQHF.

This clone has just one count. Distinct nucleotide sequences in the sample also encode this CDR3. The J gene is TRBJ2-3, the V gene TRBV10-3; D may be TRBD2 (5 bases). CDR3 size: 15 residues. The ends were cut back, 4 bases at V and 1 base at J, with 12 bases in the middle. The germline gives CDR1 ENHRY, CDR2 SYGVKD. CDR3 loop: CAISGERFGTDTQYF. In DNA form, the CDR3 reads TGTGCCATCAGTGGGGAGAGGTTCGGCACAGATACGCAGTATTTT.